This is a list of T cell receptor beta chains from one sample in a study of cytomegalovirus exposure and HLA in healthy donors. This table comes from immunoSEQ multiplex PCR, and its TCRdb copy is limited to in-frame clones, with some not included. In the table there are approximately 160,000 clones, more than 75% of which are singletons. Sequenced: PBMCs. These receptors were obtained from a girl aged 2-10 years in good health and CMV-seropositive. Each CDR3 is given with its conserved first and last residue. The order of the fields is D gene, clone size, V gene, J gene, CDR3 DNA, CDR3 protein. A D gene is named only where the DNA matches it firmly. Clone sizes are given selectively: once, few, many, or a class where the clone is expanded.

>TRBD2|NA|TRBV2|TRBJ2-2
TGTGCCAGCAGGGAACTAGCGGGAAGGACCGGGGAGCTGTTTTTT
CASRELAGRTGELFF
>NA|few|TRBV13|TRBJ1-1
TGTGCCAGCAGCTTAGGGCTGGGCTCGGCCGAAGCTTTCTTT
CASSLGLGSAEAFF
>NA|NA|TRBV2|TRBJ1-2
TGTGCCAGCAGTGACGAGGATCACTATGGCTACACCTTC
CASSDEDHYGYTF
>TRBD1|NA|TRBV12-5|TRBJ2-2
TGTGCTAGTGGTGGACAGGGGAACACCGGGGAGCTGTTTTTT
CASGGQGNTGELFF
>TRBD1|NA|TRBV19|TRBJ2-7
TGTGCCAGTAAGGGGTCCCTCACCGGGACAGGTACCTACGAGCAGTACTTC
CASKGSLTGTGTYEQYF
>NA|NA|TRBV6-5|TRBJ2-6
TGTGCCAGCAGTTACACAGGGGCCAACGTCCTGACTTTC
CASSYTGANVLTF
>NA|NA|TRBV20-1|TRBJ1-1
TGCAGTGCTAGAGATAAGGGGGTAGCTTTCTTT
CSARDKGVAFF
>NA|NA|TRBV21-1|TRBJ2-5
TGTGCCAGCAGCAAAGCTCCCAGGTTGCAAGAGACCCAGTACTTC
CASSKAPRLQETQYF
>NA|NA|TRBV29-1|TRBJ1-1
TGCAGCGTTGAAGCTCGTAAGGCGGCCGCTTTCTTT
CSVEARKAAAFF
>TRBD2|once|TRBV2|TRBJ2-1
TGTGCCAGCAGACGATCTAGCGGGAGCCAGGGTGAGCAGTTCTTC
CASRRSSGSQGEQFF
>NA|once|TRBV5-1|TRBJ2-5
TGCGCCAGCAGGTATACTAGACAAGAGACCCAGTACTTC
CASRYTRQETQYF
>NA|once|TRBV25-1|TRBJ2-2
TGTGCCAGCAGACGTAGCAGCGGGGAGCTGTTTTTT
CASRRSSGELFF
>NA|NA|TRBV10-3|TRBJ2-3
TGTGCCATCAGGGGAGTAAGCGGACCCACAGATACGCAGTATTTT
CAIRGVSGPTDTQYF
>NA|NA|TRBV28|TRBJ2-2
TGTGCCAGCAGTCCGGCGGTTAGCGGGGAGCTGTTTTTT
CASSPAVSGELFF
>NA|NA|TRBV6-1|TRBJ1-5
TGTGCCAGCACTCCCTTGGTGGGCCCTAATCAGCCCCAGCATTTT
CASTPLVGPNQPQHF
>NA|NA|TRBV5-6|TRBJ1-4
TGTGCCAGCAGCTTGTGGGGCCCAACTAATGAAAAACTGTTTTTT
CASSLWGPTNEKLFF
>NA|NA|TRBV7-2|TRBJ2-7
TGTGCCAGCAGCTTAGCGCGGCTAGCGCCGAACCACTACGAGCAGTACTTC
CASSLARLAPNHYEQYF
>NA|NA|TRBV18|TRBJ2-3
TGTGCCAGCTCACCAGAGGGAGATACGCAGTATTTT
CASSPEGDTQYF
>NA|NA|TRBV30|TRBJ2-1
TGTGCCTGGAGGCAGACATACAATGAGCAGTTCTTC
CAWRQTYNEQFF
>TRBD2|NA|TRBV4-2|TRBJ2-1
TGTGCCAGCAGCCAAGTGGGGACTAGCGGGAGATCCAGTGAGCAGTTCTTC
CASSQVGTSGRSSEQFF
>NA|NA|TRBV27|TRBJ2-3
TGTGCCAGCAGTTTACGGGGACACCTACGCACAGATACGCAGTATTTT
CASSLRGHLRTDTQYF
>TRBD2|NA|TRBV7-2|TRBJ2-7
TGTGCCAGCAGCCCGGGACTAGCGGGAGAGTACGAGCAGTACTTC
CASSPGLAGEYEQYF
>TRBD2|NA|TRBV27|TRBJ2-2
TGTGCCACCCGACTAGCGGGAGGGCCCGGGGAGCTGTTTTTT
CATRLAGGPGELFF
>NA|once|TRBV11-3|TRBJ1-3
TGTGCCAGCAGCTTGGGCAGAAGCTCTGGAAACACCATATATTTT
CASSLGRSSGNTIYF
>NA|once|TRBV27|TRBJ1-5
TGTGCCAGCAGGCGGGAGGGTTGGAGCAATCAGCCCCAGCATTTT
CASRREGWSNQPQHF
>TRBD1|NA|TRBV9|TRBJ2-7
TGTGCCAGCAGCGAAAGTACAGGGGGCGCCTCCTACGAGCAGTACTTC
CASSESTGGASYEQYF
>TRBD1|NA|TRBV30|TRBJ2-5
TGTGCCTGGAGGGATCGACAGGGGTACCAAGAGACCCAGTACTTC
CAWRDRQGYQETQYF
>NA|once|TRBV25-1|TRBJ2-6
TGTGCCAGCAGTTTACTGGACAGCTCTGGGGCCAACGTCCTGATTTTC
CASSLLDSSGANVLIF
>TRBD2|NA|TRBV13|TRBJ2-3
TGTGCCAGCAGTTATCGGGGCGGGAGGGCTTCCCGCACAGATACGCAGTATTTT
CASSYRGGRASRTDTQYF
>TRBD2|NA|TRBV4-1|TRBJ2-5
TGCGCCAGCACTAGGTCTCTGTTCATGGCGGGAGGTGGGGAGACCCAGTACTTC
CASTRSLFMAGGGETQYF
>TRBD2|NA|TRBV30|TRBJ2-1
TGTGCCTGGAGTGTAACTAGCGTCAGCTTCTTC
CAWSVTSVSFF
>TRBD1|NA|TRBV5-8|TRBJ1-2
TGTGCCAGCAGCTTTGTGGGACAGGGGACCTATGGCTACACCTTC
CASSFVGQGTYGYTF
>NA|NA|TRBV28|TRBJ1-5
TGTGCCAGCAGTCCGAGACAGGTCAATCAGCCCCAGCATTTT
CASSPRQVNQPQHF
>TRBD1|NA|TRBV5-1|TRBJ2-7
TGCGCCAGCAGCCTATCAGGGGGCTTGGATTACGAGCAGTACTTC
CASSLSGGLDYEQYF
>TRBD2|few|TRBV5-1|TRBJ2-7
TGCGCCAGCAGCGGCGGGGCGGGAGGAACCTACGAGCAGTACTTC
CASSGGAGGTYEQYF
>NA|NA|TRBV5-1|TRBJ1-3
TGCGCCAGCAGCTTGGCCGGGGGGCAAACTGGAAACACCATATATTTT
CASSLAGGQTGNTIYF
>TRBD2|NA|TRBV6-5|TRBJ2-3
TGTGCCAGCAGTAAGCGGGAGACAGATACGCAGTATTTT
CASSKRETDTQYF
>NA|NA|TRBV5-1|TRBJ1-1
TGCGCCAGCAGCCTTCCCGGGGGGCCCACTGAAGCTTTCTTT
CASSLPGGPTEAFF
>NA|NA|TRBV6-1|TRBJ1-1
TGTGCCAGCAGGATAACCTTAACGGACACTGAAGCTTTCTTT
CASRITLTDTEAFF
>NA|NA|TRBV15|TRBJ2-7
TGTGCCACCAGCAAAGGAGGTGGGAGTTACTACGAGCAGTACTTC
CATSKGGGSYYEQYF
>NA|NA|TRBV18|TRBJ2-2
TGTGCCAGCTCATCAACGGAGGGGATCGGGGAGCTGTTTTTT
CASSSTEGIGELFF
>TRBD1|NA|TRBV15|TRBJ2-7
TGTGCCACCAGCAAGGGACAGGGGGTTCCCTACGAGCAGTACTTC
CATSKGQGVPYEQYF
>TRBD1|NA|TRBV4-1|TRBJ2-7
TGCGCCAGCAGCCCGGACCGGGACAGGGAACAAGAGCAGTACTTC
CASSPDRDREQEQYF
>TRBD2|NA|TRBV19|TRBJ2-1
TGTGCCAATAGTGTACTCCTATCTGGGACTAGCGGGAGGAGGACCTACAATGAGCAGTTCTTC
CANSVLLSGTSGRRTYNEQFF
>NA|NA|TRBV13|TRBJ2-4
TGTGCCAGCAGCAGTGGGGAGCAAAAACGAGGGGGCAAAAACATTCAGTACTTC
CASSSGEQKRGGKNIQYF
>NA|NA|TRBV5-1|TRBJ2-1
TGCGCCAGCAGCTCCGGGACTTCGAACAATGAGCAGTTCTTC
CASSSGTSNNEQFF
>TRBD1|NA|TRBV10-3|TRBJ1-1
TGTGCCATCAGCAGAGACCCGACAGGGGGAACTGAAGCTTTCTTT
CAISRDPTGGTEAFF
>NA|NA|TRBV29-1|TRBJ2-7
TGCAGCGTTGGTTCGCGGGGACAACCCCGACTAGCAGCTTGCTACGAGCAGTACTTC
CSVGSRGQPRLAACYEQYF
>TRBD1|NA|TRBV5-1|TRBJ1-2
TGCGCCAGCAGCTCAATTCCGGGACAGGATATGGGAGGCTACACCTTC
CASSSIPGQDMGGYTF
>NA|NA|TRBV28|TRBJ1-1
TGTGCCAGCAGTTTGTCACAGAACACTGAAGCTTTCTTT
CASSLSQNTEAFF
>TRBD1|NA|TRBV6-4|TRBJ2-6
TGTGCCAGCAGTGCCACAGGGGGCGCTGGGGCCAACGTCCTGACTTTC
CASSATGGAGANVLTF
>TRBD1|NA|TRBV9|TRBJ1-1
TGTGCCAGCAGCCTCGTGGGACAGGGGACTGAAGCTTTCTTT
CASSLVGQGTEAFF
>NA|NA|TRBV27|TRBJ1-2
TGTGCCAGCAGTTTCAGGGGTGGGGACTATGGCTACACCTTC
CASSFRGGDYGYTF
>NA|NA|TRBV30|TRBJ1-5
TGTGCCTGGGAATTCGGGGGGAATAGCAATCAGCCCCAGCATTTT
CAWEFGGNSNQPQHF
>NA|NA|TRBV30|TRBJ2-3
TGTGCCTGGAGTGAGGGTAGCGGATACACAGATACGCAGTATTTT
CAWSEGSGYTDTQYF
>NA|NA|TRBV7-3|TRBJ2-5
TGTGCCAGCAGCCTCCCGGGGGAAGAGACCCAGTACTTC
CASSLPGEETQYF
>NA|NA|TRBV25-1|TRBJ2-5
TGTGCCAGCACTCAGGGGATTCGGGAGACCCAGTACTTC
CASTQGIRETQYF